These T cell receptor beta chains were read from a single sample in a study of cytomegalovirus exposure and HLA in healthy donors. TCRdb's copy holds only in-frame clones and misses some; the assay was immunoSEQ multiplex PCR. Seen here are over 130,000 clones, 82% observed once, and the top ten hold approximately 2.4%. What was sequenced was PBMCs. The receptors come from a male donor in good health and CMV-seronegative. The conserved cysteine and the conserved F or W are not part of the CDR3 here.

j_gene	v_gene	len	CDR3aa
TRBJ2-5	TRBV2	12	ASRTGLPGETQY
TRBJ2-7	TRBV2	13	ASSEGGSGIYEQY
TRBJ1-1	TRBV19	9	ASGRATEAF
TRBJ2-2	TRBV29-1	12	SVVPSENTGELF
TRBJ2-7	TRBV7-9	13	ASSPRTSGIYEQY
TRBJ1-1	TRBV9	13	ASSAEEVVNTEAF
TRBJ2-3	TRBV5-1	13	ASSSGTGGPDTQY
TRBJ2-6	TRBV10-1	11	ASGFSGANVLT
TRBJ1-4	TRBV4-3	12	ASSQGQGGEKLF
TRBJ2-3	TRBV7-3	13	ASSYWAGVADTQY
TRBJ2-7	TRBV1	15	TSSQTAPAGPSYEQY
TRBJ2-2	TRBV4-2	13	ASSQDGGGAGELF
TRBJ2-1	TRBV28	13	ASTTWRGGYNEQF
TRBJ1-2	TRBV2	11	ASSLTPGDSYT
TRBJ2-7	TRBV19	11	ASSIVGGQQTY
TRBJ2-1	TRBV30	11	AWSFEGADEQF
TRBJ2-5	TRBV7-6	13	ASSSTGMYQETQY
TRBJ2-7	TRBV11-2	12	ASSQGLAPYEQY
TRBJ2-1	TRBV15	14	ATSRDGLAGGDEQF
TRBJ1-2	TRBV28	11	ASSFDRGAGYT
TRBJ2-5	TRBV5-4	13	ASSFHGLAEETQY
TRBJ1-4	TRBV7-9	13	ASSPGGEGKEKLF
TRBJ2-7	TRBV9	13	ASSVGGDLDYEQY
TRBJ1-5	TRBV6-5	12	ASGQVYGNQPQH
TRBJ1-1	TRBV19	9	ASSMQLEAF
TRBJ1-5	TRBV18	13	ASSPQPLPNQPQH
TRBJ2-1	TRBV5-8	13	ATRTGLAGYNEQF
TRBJ1-2	TRBV6-5	12	ASRPSTGDYGYT
TRBJ2-1	TRBV11-3	10	ASSTQGYEQF
TRBJ2-7	TRBV27	12	ASRYASGVYEQY
TRBJ2-1	TRBV7-3	11	ASSLTSDNEQF
TRBJ2-1	TRBV9	14	ASSVDSGGAGNEQF
TRBJ2-7	TRBV28	13	ASSSVAGVVYEQY
TRBJ1-1	TRBV6-5	13	ASSYGTGLNTEAF
TRBJ2-5	TRBV27	12	ATGGWDSRETQY
TRBJ2-3	TRBV11-1	15	ASSPRLAGAITDTQY
TRBJ1-3	TRBV7-9	14	ASSLLKGEPGNTIY
TRBJ2-4	TRBV4-1	12	ASSHLAGDNIQY
TRBJ1-2	TRBV6-1	11	ASSVSVNYGYT
TRBJ2-1	TRBV7-6	11	ARKGAFRGKQF
TRBJ1-1	TRBV25-1	13	ASSEGQGRGTEAF